This is a list of T cell receptor beta chains from one sample in a study of blood T cells in healthy people across ages. TCRdb used MiXCR to reprocess the 5' RACE reads, holding one entry per CDR3 protein. The sample holds some 1 million distinct CDR3 sequences, 35% to 55% seen once. What was sequenced was blood. Every receptor here comes from a woman aged 60-75 years in good health. Both conserved end residues are part of each CDR3. Each record gives: J gene, V gene, clone size, CDR3 protein. Some rows mark clone size as missing; the rest say once, few, many or name a class of expanded clone.

J gene: TRBJ2-1; V gene: TRBV12-3/TRBV12-4; clone size: few; CDR3 protein: CASSLNTVDRGSYNEQFF
J gene: -; V gene: TRBV15; clone size: -; CDR3 protein: CATSRDRGTGGTYEQYF
J gene: TRBJ2-7; V gene: TRBV6-5; clone size: -; CDR3 protein: CASSYSILAAFYEQYF
J gene: TRBJ2-1; V gene: TRBV20-1; clone size: -; CDR3 protein: CSAPRGSGRGTYNEQFF
J gene: TRBJ2-3; V gene: TRBV29-1; clone size: many; CDR3 protein: CSVDSGTDDTQYF
J gene: TRBJ1-1; V gene: TRBV20-1; clone size: many; CDR3 protein: CSARDPGQGFPEAFF
J gene: -; V gene: TRBV2; clone size: -; CDR3 protein: CASSDGTRGRETQYF
J gene: TRBJ1-5; V gene: TRBV20-1; clone size: few; CDR3 protein: CSAWDRVAPQHF
J gene: TRBJ2-1; V gene: TRBV20-1; clone size: -; CDR3 protein: CSARFLGANEQFF
J gene: TRBJ2-6; V gene: TRBV29-1; clone size: few; CDR3 protein: CSVEERSGANVLTF
J gene: TRBJ2-7; V gene: TRBV7-9; clone size: -; CDR3 protein: CASSPGTPGVEQYF
J gene: TRBJ2-7; V gene: TRBV6-1; clone size: few; CDR3 protein: CASGFRDMTSYEQYF
J gene: TRBJ2-1; V gene: TRBV10-3; clone size: -; CDR3 protein: CAISESGGRANGQFF
J gene: TRBJ1-5; V gene: TRBV4-1; clone size: -; CDR3 protein: CASSQEGQGQQPQHF
J gene: TRBJ2-5; V gene: TRBV12-3/TRBV12-4; clone size: few; CDR3 protein: CASSGSGGRQETQYF
J gene: TRBJ1-6; V gene: TRBV5-1; clone size: few; CDR3 protein: CASSPGQRNSPLHF
J gene: TRBJ2-4; V gene: TRBV20-1; clone size: few; CDR3 protein: CSASSGGGKNIQYF
J gene: TRBJ2-1; V gene: TRBV7-8; clone size: once; CDR3 protein: CASSRWREALYEQFF
J gene: TRBJ2-3; V gene: TRBV11-2; clone size: few; CDR3 protein: CASSQTSSSTDTQYF
J gene: TRBJ2-7; V gene: TRBV27; clone size: -; CDR3 protein: CVSSSRTRLDEQYF
J gene: TRBJ2-3; V gene: TRBV29-1; clone size: -; CDR3 protein: CSVSPDSWGTDTQYF
J gene: TRBJ2-1; V gene: TRBV7-9; clone size: -; CDR3 protein: CASSLEGTVLYNEQFF
J gene: TRBJ2-1; V gene: TRBV4-1; clone size: -; CDR3 protein: CASSQHGTGSYEQFF
J gene: TRBJ2-1; V gene: TRBV19; clone size: -; CDR3 protein: CASSTTGADYNEQFF
J gene: TRBJ2-5; V gene: TRBV11-2; clone size: -; CDR3 protein: CASGLVAGGPQETQYF
J gene: TRBJ2-1; V gene: TRBV7-3; clone size: few; CDR3 protein: CASSSWSGTATYNEQFF
J gene: TRBJ1-4; V gene: TRBV7-2; clone size: -; CDR3 protein: CASSLARYEKLFF
J gene: TRBJ2-1; V gene: TRBV9; clone size: -; CDR3 protein: CASSRGGTPYNEQFF
J gene: TRBJ2-1; V gene: TRBV5-1; clone size: -; CDR3 protein: CASRGAAGRGNEQFF
J gene: TRBJ2-7; V gene: TRBV4-1; clone size: few; CDR3 protein: CASSQVMGEQYF
J gene: TRBJ2-1; V gene: TRBV4-2; clone size: -; CDR3 protein: CASSQDQGLAGSYNEQFF
J gene: TRBJ2-1; V gene: TRBV29-1; clone size: -; CDR3 protein: CSVEEEASGRDEQFF
J gene: TRBJ2-3; V gene: TRBV20-1; clone size: few; CDR3 protein: CSATQDRTDTQYF
J gene: TRBJ2-7; V gene: TRBV5-6; clone size: -; CDR3 protein: CASSPRSTAYEQYF
J gene: TRBJ2-3; V gene: TRBV5-1; clone size: -; CDR3 protein: CASSLDGQGTDTQYF
J gene: TRBJ1-5; V gene: TRBV20-1; clone size: -; CDR3 protein: CSARVKSYSNQPQHF
J gene: TRBJ2-3; V gene: TRBV5-6; clone size: few; CDR3 protein: CASSSGGGTSGPKGADTQYF
J gene: TRBJ2-1; V gene: TRBV6-5; clone size: -; CDR3 protein: CASSYSGGGEQFF
J gene: TRBJ2-7; V gene: TRBV6-5; clone size: few; CDR3 protein: CASHSGSYEQYF
J gene: TRBJ1-1; V gene: TRBV20-1; clone size: once; CDR3 protein: CSAMTVNTEAFF
J gene: TRBJ2-3; V gene: TRBV9; clone size: once; CDR3 protein: CASSVGARGGDTQYF
J gene: TRBJ1-1; V gene: TRBV30; clone size: -; CDR3 protein: CAWSRTRQGWATEAFF
J gene: TRBJ2-7; V gene: TRBV27; clone size: -; CDR3 protein: CASSSRDRAGGEQYF
J gene: TRBJ1-6; V gene: TRBV3-1; clone size: few; CDR3 protein: CASSPGRGSPLHF
J gene: TRBJ2-3; V gene: TRBV24-1; clone size: few; CDR3 protein: CATRSGDTQYF
J gene: TRBJ2-5; V gene: TRBV2; clone size: -; CDR3 protein: CASSDMRETQYF
J gene: TRBJ2-1; V gene: TRBV12-3/TRBV12-4; clone size: -; CDR3 protein: CAINAGVNEQFF
J gene: TRBJ1-1; V gene: TRBV18; clone size: -; CDR3 protein: CASSPKTGGDTEAFF
J gene: TRBJ2-4; V gene: TRBV6-2/TRBV6-3; clone size: few; CDR3 protein: CASSLGLAGRKNIQYF
J gene: TRBJ2-1; V gene: TRBV12-3/TRBV12-4; clone size: few; CDR3 protein: CASSWEASGTYNEQFF
J gene: TRBJ2-3; V gene: TRBV29-1; clone size: -; CDR3 protein: CSVQGGQRGTDTQYF
J gene: TRBJ2-3; V gene: TRBV29-1; clone size: few; CDR3 protein: CSVELGFTDTQYF
J gene: TRBJ2-3; V gene: TRBV10-3; clone size: -; CDR3 protein: CAISEEPLTDTQYF
J gene: TRBJ2-5; V gene: TRBV5-1; clone size: -; CDR3 protein: CASSLGLAGRSQETQYF